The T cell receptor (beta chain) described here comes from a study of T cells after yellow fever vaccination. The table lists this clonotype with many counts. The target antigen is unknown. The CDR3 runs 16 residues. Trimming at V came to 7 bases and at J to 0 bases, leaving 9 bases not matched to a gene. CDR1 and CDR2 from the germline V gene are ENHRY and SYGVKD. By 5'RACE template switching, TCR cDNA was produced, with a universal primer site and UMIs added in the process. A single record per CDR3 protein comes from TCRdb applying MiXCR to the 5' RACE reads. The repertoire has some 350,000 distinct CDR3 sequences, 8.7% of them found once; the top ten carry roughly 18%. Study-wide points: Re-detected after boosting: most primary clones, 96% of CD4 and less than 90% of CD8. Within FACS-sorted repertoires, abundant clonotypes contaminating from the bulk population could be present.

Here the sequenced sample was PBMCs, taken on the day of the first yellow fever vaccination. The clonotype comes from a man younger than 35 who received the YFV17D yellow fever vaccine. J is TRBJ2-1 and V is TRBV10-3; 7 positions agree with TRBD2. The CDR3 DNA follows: TGTGCCATCACCAACCGGCGGGGGAGCTCCTACAATGAGCAGTTCTTC. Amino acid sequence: CAITNRRGSSYNEQFF.